Sequencing of this T cell receptor (beta chain) was carried out in a study of blood T cell repertoires in COVID-19. The germline V gene encodes CDR1 SNHLY and CDR2 FYNNEI. The ends were cut back, 4 bases at V and 0 bases at J, with 7 bases in the middle. The CDR3 loop spans 15 amino acids. Assay: immunoSEQ multiplex PCR; the TCRdb copy retains only in-frame clones and omits some. The data hold 100,000 to 150,000 clones, with about four fifths observed a single time. The sequenced material came from peripheral blood. This chain links TRBV2 with TRBJ1-6, with D uncertain. The sequence was collected from a human donor in a cohort sampled during active COVID-19. The DNA of the CDR3 is TGTGCCAGCAGTGCCTCCCTCTCCTATAATTCACCCCTCCACTTT. Translation: CASSASLSYNSPLHF.